Each of the 4 T cell receptor beta chains below was sequenced from the same sample in a study of T cells in Graves' hyperthyroidism and ophthalmopathy. TCR beta CDR3 region amplification was performed from RNA transcripts. During a first-round RT-PCR of the TCR CDR3, the HTBI primer set was used. TCRdb analysed the multiplex PCR reads with MiXCR anew, one entry per CDR3 protein. In the table there are under 750,000 distinct CDR3 sequences, around 20% of which are singletons. The source material was blood. All receptors come from a woman between 45 and 65 years old with Graves' hyperthyroidism that later progressed to Graves' ophthalmopathy.

V and J are TRBV30 and TRBJ2-7, with a tentative D call TRBD1 (5 bases). Trimming removed 1 base from V and 3 bases from J, with 13 bases in between. Germline CDR1 is GTSNPN and CDR2 is SVGIG (reference sequence). The CDR3 covers 14 residues. CDR3 bases: TGTGCCTGGAGTGGGGTGGGGCAGTTCTACGAGCAGTACTTC. Its protein is CAWSGVGQFYEQYF.

For the CDR3, the DNA is TGTGCCAGCAGTTACAATTACGTGCAGCAGGACACTGAAGCTTTCTTT. It yields the protein CASSYNYVQQDTEAFF. This chain joins TRBV7-9 and TRBJ1-1; the D is unclear. The CDR3 runs 16 residues. Trimming left V 6 bases short and J 3 bases short, with 20 bases between. Per the germline V gene, CDR1 is SEHNR and CDR2 is FQNEAQ (reference sequence).

The rearrangement links TRBV27 to TRBJ2-5; D unclear. Germline CDR1 is MNHEY and CDR2 is SMNVEV (reference sequence). V dropped 4 bases and J dropped 5 bases, with 8 bases sitting between them. This CDR3 is 12 amino acids long. DNA for the CDR3: TGTGCCAGCAGTTATAAAGGGGAGACCCAGTACTTC. Its protein is CASSYKGETQYF.

This clonotype was picked up many times. The rearrangement joins TRBV2 to TRBJ2-3, with 10 nucleotides matching TRBD1. Per germline, CDR1 SNHLY and CDR2 FYNNEI. V lost 5 bases and J lost 6; bases outside the gene matches: 11. The CDR3 length is 16 residues. In DNA form, the CDR3 reads TGTGCCAGCAGTTCTACAAGAGGGACAGGGGTCGATACGCAGTATTTT. This translates into CASSSTRGTGVDTQYF.